These 30 T cell receptor beta chains share one sample of origin, sequenced in a study of blood T cell repertoires in COVID-19. The method was immunoSEQ multiplex PCR; TCRdb's version includes in-frame clones alone and lacks a portion of them. The data contain approximately 180,000 clones, roughly 82% of them singletons. The sample comprised PBMCs or T cells enriched from blood (not recorded which). All receptors come from a woman aged 55-69 years with acute COVID-19.

This clone was detected only a few times. The genes are TRBV3-1 (or the pseudogene TRBV3-2) and TRBJ2-2; 9 nucleotides align to TRBD1. V gave up 3 bases and J gave up 0 bases; unmatched junction bases: 2. CDR3 length equals 16 residues. Germline V gene data show CDR1 as LGHDT and CDR2 as YNNKEL (reference sequence). This CDR3 reads CASSHGTGSNTGELFF. CDR3 DNA sequence: TGTGCCAGCAGCCATGGGACAGGGTCGAACACCGGGGAGCTGTTTTTT.

V is TRBV6-2 or TRBV6-3 and J is TRBJ1-6; a weak D match, TRBD1 (6 bases). The CDR3 covers 14 residues. Germline CDR1 reads MNHEY; CDR2 reads SVGEGT. Between the trimmed V and J ends, which lost 0 bases and 10 bases, there was a span of 10 bases. The CDR3 bases are TGTGCCAGCAGTTACTCGAACAGGGCCTCACCCCTCCACTTT. Translated, it gives CASSYSNRASPLHF.

This sequence joins TRBV6-5 and TRBJ1-1, with D tentatively TRBD1 (5 bases). Germline CDR1 MNHEY, CDR2 SVGAGI. Trimming shortened V by 7 bases and J by 0 bases, and 12 bases separated the two germline ends. CDR3 length: 14 residues. The CDR3 coding sequence is TGTGCCAGCATGTCGGACATTTTGAACACTGAAGCTTTCTTT. This codes for CASMSDILNTEAFF.

The genes are TRBV19 and TRBJ1-2; 10 bases line up with TRBD1. CDR1 is LNHDA, CDR2 SQIVND, per germline (reference sequence). The CDR3 has 16 residues. V gave up 0 bases and J gave up 8 bases; unmatched junction bases: 9. CDR3 residues: CASSIDPTGGGWGYTF. The CDR3 DNA is TGTGCCAGTAGTATAGACCCGACAGGGGGCGGATGGGGCTACACCTTC.

A single count supports this clone. The chain links TRBV6-5 to TRBJ1-1; D unclear. Between the trimmed V and J ends, which lost 0 bases and 3 bases, there was a span of 8 bases. Germline lookup yields CDR1 MNHEY and CDR2 SVGAGI. The CDR3 covers 14 residues. The CDR3 spells CASSYSGSHTEAFF. In DNA, the CDR3 is TGTGCCAGCAGTTACTCGGGGAGTCACACTGAAGCTTTCTTT.

This clone occurred once. The gene calls are TRBV14 and TRBJ1-1, with TRBD1 as a possible D gene (6 bases). Per germline, CDR1 SGHDN and CDR2 FVKESK. The ends were cut back, 4 bases at V and 4 bases at J, with 10 bases in the middle. The CDR3 sequence is 13 residues long. The CDR3 loop reads CASSRGGGTEAFF. DNA of the CDR3: TGTGCCAGCAGCCGAGGGGGGGGCACTGAAGCTTTCTTT.

V usage is TRBV19 and J usage is TRBJ1-2; 8 nucleotides align to TRBD1. V lost 6 bases to trimming and J lost 7 bases; unmatched junction nucleotides: 4. The CDR3 covers 12 residues. Germline V lookup: CDR1 LNHDA, CDR2 SQIVND (reference sequence). The CDR3 DNA sequence: TGTGCCAGTAGAGGGACAGGCAGTGGCTACACCTTC. Translation gives CASRGTGSGYTF.

The chain combines TRBV7-8 with TRBJ2-5; 7 bases are a match to TRBD1. J was trimmed by 5 bases and V by 5 bases; bases with no gene match: 11. CDR1 SGHVS and CDR2 FQNEAQ come from the germline V gene. This CDR3 has 15 amino acids. Here the CDR3 DNA reads TGTGCCAGCAGCCGAGACAGGGTTAAGGGGGAGACCCAGTACTTC. Protein: CASSRDRVKGETQYF.

The CDR3 spells CASSQDRGDGHYGYTF. The CDR3 DNA is TGCGCCAGCAGCCAAGATCGGGGAGATGGGCACTATGGCTACACCTTC. The V and J genes are TRBV4-3 and TRBJ1-2; no clear D gene. Trimming left V 0 bases short and J 3 bases short, with 14 bases between. Germline V lookup: CDR1 LGHNA, CDR2 YSLEER. The CDR3 extends over 16 amino acids.

This chain joins TRBV7-9 and TRBJ1-1; D may be TRBD1 (5 bases). Germline values: CDR1 SEHNR, CDR2 FQNEAQ (reference sequence). V was shortened by 5 bases and J by 2 bases, with 12 bases between the two germline ends. The CDR3 consists of 14 residues. The CDR3 region is CASSPDRTNTEAFF. The CDR3 region has the DNA TGTGCCAGCAGCCCCGACAGAACCAACACTGAAGCTTTCTTT.

The V gene is TRBV19, the J gene TRBJ1-5; 7 bases match TRBD1. CDR3 size: 19 residues. J gave up 0 bases and V 7 bases, and 18 bases lay outside the gene matches. Germline lookup yields CDR1 LNHDA and CDR2 SQIVND (reference sequence). CDR3 loop: CASTLRAGRGKGSNQPQHF. In nucleotides, the CDR3 is TGTGCCAGTACCCTCAGGGCGGGCAGGGGGAAGGGTAGCAATCAGCCCCAGCATTTT.

J is TRBJ2-4 and V is TRBV4-2; 10 bases align to TRBD2. Germline CDR1 reads LGHNA; CDR2 reads YNFKEQ. V lost 4 bases, J lost 1 base, and 4 bases stayed unmatched. The CDR3 has 16 residues. The DNA of the CDR3 is TGTGCCAGCAGCCGAGGACTAGCGGATGCCAAAAACATTCAGTACTTC. Amino acid sequence: CASSRGLADAKNIQYF.

This clone was found once. The chain is built from TRBV11-2 and TRBJ1-6, with 7 bases matching TRBD1. The CDR3 extends over 16 amino acids. Unmatched junction bases numbered 8, after V lost 5 bases and J lost 4 bases. The germline CDR1 and CDR2 sequences are SGHAT and FQNNGV. The CDR3 protein is CASSLTGETYNSPLHF. The CDR3 bases are TGTGCCAGCAGCCTCACAGGGGAGACTTATAATTCACCCCTCCACTTT.

The gene calls are TRBV9 and TRBJ1-5; unclear D gene. The germline V and J ends were trimmed by 0 bases and 5 bases, with 12 bases remaining between them. CDR1 and CDR2 from the germline V gene are SGDLS and YYNGEE. The CDR3 has 15 residues. This CDR3 reads CASSVGVTGYQPQHF. The CDR3 bases are TGTGCCAGCAGCGTAGGAGTAACGGGGTATCAGCCCCAGCATTTT.

This clone was seen only a few times. The gene calls are TRBV25-1 and TRBJ1-2; 7 bases are shared with TRBD1. The CDR3 length is 13 residues. J lost 4 bases, V lost 7 bases, and 6 bases had no gene match. Germline assignment: CDR1 MGHDK and CDR2 SYGVNS. CDR3 in DNA: TGTGCCAGCAAGGGATACAGGGGCTATGGCTACACCTTC. Translated, it gives CASKGYRGYGYTF.

The chain has TRBV30 and TRBJ1-4, with TRBD1 as a possible D gene (6 bases). Trimming removed 4 bases from V and 0 bases from J, with 15 bases in between. The CDR3 is 16 residues long. The germline V gene encodes CDR1 GTSNPN and CDR2 SVGIG (reference sequence). CDR3 in DNA: TGTGCCTGGAACGCCGGGACATCTGCAACTAATGAAAAACTGTTTTTT. Its translation: CAWNAGTSATNEKLFF.

The V call is TRBV7-8, the J call TRBJ1-2, with D maybe TRBD1 (5 bases). V was clipped by 6 bases and J by 3 bases, with 8 bases between them. Germline lookup yields CDR1 SGHVS and CDR2 FQNEAQ. This CDR3 comprises 12 residues. CDR3 DNA sequence: TGTGCCAGCAGACAGGCCCACTATGGCTACACCTTC. It codes for CASRQAHYGYTF.

The chain couples TRBV29-1 to TRBJ1-2, with a weak D call TRBD1 (6 bases). V lost 5 bases, J lost 6 bases, and 16 bases lay in between. The germline CDR1 and CDR2 sequences are SQVTM and ANQGSEA. The CDR3 length is 13 residues. CDR3 amino acids: CSVPGQLRDGYTF. In DNA, the CDR3 is TGCAGCGTTCCCGGACAGCTAAGGGATGGCTACACCTTC.

The rearrangement joins TRBV5-1 to TRBJ1-4; D is unclear. CDR1 and CDR2 from the germline V gene are SGHRS and YFSETQ. Trimming cost V 6 bases and J 0 bases, with 9 bases left between them. The CDR3 spans 14 residues. CDR3 region: CASKGGATNEKLFF. CDR3 bases: TGCGCCAGCAAGGGAGGAGCAACTAATGAAAAACTGTTTTTT.

The chain uses TRBV11-2 and TRBJ2-1; the match to TRBD1 covers 10 bases. With 10 bases clipped from V and 2 bases from J, the junction kept 2 bases outside the gene matches. This CDR3 spans 13 amino acids. The germline gives CDR1 SGHAT, CDR2 FQNNGV. The CDR3 loop reads CAMTGGPYNEQFF. CDR3 DNA sequence: TGTGCCATGACAGGGGGCCCCTACAATGAGCAGTTCTTC.

The DNA for the CDR3 is TGTGCCAGCAGTTTTCGGACAGATACGCAGTATTTT. Its translation: CASSFRTDTQYF. The chain joins TRBV28 to TRBJ2-3; D ambiguous. The CDR3 runs 12 residues. The V end lost 3 bases, the J end lost 3 bases, and 4 bases lay between the germline ends. The germline gives CDR1 MDHEN, CDR2 SYDVKM.

This chain joins TRBV6-1 and TRBJ2-3, with D tentatively TRBD2 (5 bases). Per the germline V gene, CDR1 is MNHNS and CDR2 is SASEGT. The CDR3 sequence is 12 residues long. Trimming cost V 2 bases and J 6 bases, with 6 bases left between them. The CDR3 sequence is CASSETGDTQYF. DNA of the CDR3: TGTGCCAGCAGTGAAACGGGGGATACGCAGTATTTT.

The chain joins TRBV5-4 to TRBJ1-2; tentative D call: TRBD1 (6 bases). Germline V lookup: CDR1 SGHNT, CDR2 YYREEE (reference sequence). V was shortened by 3 bases and J by 0 bases, with 15 bases between the two germline ends. The CDR3 extends over 16 amino acids. This CDR3 reads CASSYARGATNYGYTF. CDR3 nucleotides: TGTGCCAGCAGCTACGCCCGGGGGGCCACTAACTATGGCTACACCTTC.

This clone was counted a single time. This chain links TRBV27 with TRBJ1-1; D not certain. CDR1 MNHEY and CDR2 SMNVEV come from the germline V gene (reference sequence). V was cut by 3 bases and J by 4 bases, with 12 bases left in between. This CDR3 is 14 amino acids long. The CDR3 DNA reads as TGTGCCAGCAGTTTTGGAAGAGCGAGCACTGAAGCTTTCTTT. Protein sequence: CASSFGRASTEAFF.

The chain combines TRBV6-2 or TRBV6-3 with TRBJ1-1, with 8 nucleotides matching TRBD1. This CDR3 spans 17 amino acids. Germline assignment: CDR1 MNHEY and CDR2 SVGEGT. With 2 bases clipped from V and 4 bases from J, the junction kept 12 bases outside the gene matches. Here the CDR3 DNA reads TGTGCCAGCAGTTACCGGGCGACAGGGGTAAAGGGCACTGAAGCTTTCTTT. This translates into CASSYRATGVKGTEAFF.

In its sample, this clone was seen once. V usage is TRBV29-1 and J usage is TRBJ2-2; 8 bases agree with TRBD2. The germline CDR1 and CDR2 sequences are SQVTM and ANQGSEA. V lost 6 bases to trimming and J lost 1 base; unmatched junction nucleotides: 4. This CDR3 is built from 14 residues. The DNA for the CDR3 is TGCAGCGTAAGGCGGGGGGTGAACACCGGGGAGCTGTTTTTT. Translation: CSVRRGVNTGELFF.

This chain joins TRBV11-2 and TRBJ1-2, with TRBD1 matching 8 bases. Germline assignment: CDR1 SGHAT and CDR2 FQNNGV. CDR3 length: 14 amino acids. The V and J ends lost 5 bases and 7 bases, in that order; junction bases with no gene match: 9. DNA of the CDR3: TGTGCCAGCAGCCCGACAGACAGGGGCTCTGGCTACACCTTC. It is translated as CASSPTDRGSGYTF.

The rearrangement joins TRBV14 to TRBJ1-4; D possibly corresponds to TRBD1 (5 bases). The CDR3 is 16 residues long. The germline CDR1 and CDR2 sequences are SGHDN and FVKESK. Trimming took 1 base from V and 8 from J, leaving 17 bases between them. CDR3 sequence: CASSQGVAREGEKLFF. The DNA for the CDR3 is TGTGCCAGCAGCCAAGGGGTGGCCAGGGAGGGCGAAAAACTGTTTTTT. The variable domain in full, with the rest retrieved from reference TRBV14 and TRBJ1-4, is EAGVTQFPSHSVIEKGQTVTLRCDPISGHDNLYWYRRVMGKEIKFLLHFVKESKQDESGMPNNRFLAERTGGTYSTLKVQPAELEDSGVYFCASSQGVAREGEKLFFGSGTQLSVL.

In its sample, this clone was seen a few times. The rearrangement uses TRBV6-5 and TRBJ1-2, with 9 bases aligning to TRBD1. This CDR3 is 14 amino acids long. Germline assignment: CDR1 MNHEY and CDR2 SVGAGI. Trimming cost V 5 bases and J 8 bases; bases outside gene matches: 9. Here the CDR3 DNA reads TGTGCCAGCAGTCTACGGACAGGGGCTACGGGCTACACCTTC. Translated: CASSLRTGATGYTF.

The chain carries TRBV18 and TRBJ1-2; 9 bases are a match to TRBD1. This CDR3 contains 15 residues. In germline, CDR1 is KGHSH, CDR2 LQKENI. V trimming: 1 base; J trimming: 6 bases; junction bases outside the gene matches: 6. Written as DNA, the CDR3 is TGTGCCAGCTCACCACGGACAGGGGTGGCAGATGGCTACACCTTC. Translation gives CASSPRTGVADGYTF.